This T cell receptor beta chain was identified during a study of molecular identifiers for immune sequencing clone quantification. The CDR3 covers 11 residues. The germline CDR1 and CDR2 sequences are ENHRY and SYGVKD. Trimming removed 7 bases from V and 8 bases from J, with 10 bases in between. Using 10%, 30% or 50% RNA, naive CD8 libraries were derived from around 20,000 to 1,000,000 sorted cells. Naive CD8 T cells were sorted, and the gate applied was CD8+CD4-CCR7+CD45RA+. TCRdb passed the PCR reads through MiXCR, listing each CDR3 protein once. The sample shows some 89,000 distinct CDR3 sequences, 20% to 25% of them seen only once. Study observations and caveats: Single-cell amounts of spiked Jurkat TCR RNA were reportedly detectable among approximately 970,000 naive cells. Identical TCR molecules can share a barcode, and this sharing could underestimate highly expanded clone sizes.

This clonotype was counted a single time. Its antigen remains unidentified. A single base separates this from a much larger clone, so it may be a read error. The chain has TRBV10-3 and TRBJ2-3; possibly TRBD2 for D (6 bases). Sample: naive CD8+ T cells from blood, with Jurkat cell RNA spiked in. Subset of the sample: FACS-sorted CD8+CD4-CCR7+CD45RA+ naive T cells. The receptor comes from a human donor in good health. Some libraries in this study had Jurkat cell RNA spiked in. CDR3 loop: CAINQGGTQYF. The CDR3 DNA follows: TGTGCCATCAACCAGGGAGGTACGCAGTATTTT.